A single sample is the source of the 16 T cell receptor beta chains below, sequenced in a study of T cell responses to AZD1222 COVID-19 vaccine (dated by TCRdb to 2020 to 2022). Per the publication, the time point label means: baseline before first vaccination. Library method: the immunoSEQ multiplex PCR assay. As stored in TCRdb, this immuneACCESS dataset retains in-frame rearrangements with V and J assigned. A fraction of the clones does not appear; measured against another copy, unresolved V genes explain less than half of the discrepancy, and the remainder lacks a known reason. The sample table holds about 120,000 clones, of which 80% to 90% were seen once. Less than 10% of the sample is held by the ten biggest clonotypes. Material: peripheral blood, obtained on day 0 of AZD1222 vaccination. The receptors were gathered from an adult in good health.

The V call is TRBV4-3, the J call TRBJ2-7, with TRBD2 matching 13 bases. Trimming cost V 0 bases and J 6 bases; bases outside gene matches: 14. The CDR3 runs to 19 residues. From germline, CDR1 is LGHNA and CDR2 YSLEER. The CDR3 DNA reads as TGCGCCAGCAGCCAAGATGTCTTTATCGGGACTAGCGGGACTGGCGAGCAGTACTTC. Its translation is CASSQDVFIGTSGTGEQYF.

The chain has TRBV29-1 and TRBJ1-6; weak D call: TRBD1 (5 bases). Germline CDR1 SQVTM, CDR2 ANQGSEA. The CDR3 contains 11 residues. The CDR3: CGGAPYSPLHF. The CDR3 bases are TGCGGGGGAGCTCCCTATTCACCCCTCCACTTT.

The genes are TRBV7-2 and TRBJ2-1; 8 bases align to TRBD1. This CDR3 is 16 amino acids long. CDR1 is SGHTA and CDR2 is FQGNSA in the germline V gene. Germline trimming cut 2 bases from V and 12 bases from J; bases unmatched to any gene: 15. This CDR3 is CASSLYGSGGELGQFF. In DNA, the CDR3 is TGTGCCAGCAGCTTATACGGGTCAGGGGGCGAATTGGGGCAGTTCTTC.

This chain joins TRBV5-1 and TRBJ1-1; D unclear. V was pared by 0 bases and J by 2 bases, with 8 bases between. Germline-derived CDR1 and CDR2 are SGHRS and YFSETQ. This CDR3 comprises 14 residues. The CDR3 sequence: CASSLGGFNTEAFF. The CDR3 nucleotides are TGCGCCAGCAGCTTGGGAGGTTTTAACACTGAAGCTTTCTTT.

The rearrangement links TRBV3-1 (or the pseudogene TRBV3-2) to TRBJ1-1; no reliable D call. CDR3 length equals 14 residues. V gave up 4 bases and J gave up 1 base, with 10 bases separating them. Germline V gives CDR1 LGHDT, CDR2 YNNKEL (reference sequence). The CDR3 sequence is CASSPPRQNTEAFF. In nucleotides, the CDR3 is TGTGCCAGCAGCCCCCCCAGACAGAACACTGAAGCTTTCTTT.

In DNA, the CDR3 is TGTGCCAGCTCGGGAGGGGGCGATTACGAGCAGTACTTC. It is translated as CASSGGGDYEQYF. The V gene is TRBV18, the J gene TRBJ2-7, with D possibly being TRBD1 or TRBD2 (7 bases each). Trimming removed 6 bases from V and 4 bases from J, with 13 bases in between. The CDR3 totals 13 residues. CDR1 and CDR2 (germline): KGHSH, LQKENI.

The rearrangement joins TRBV30 to TRBJ1-5; 9 nucleotides line up with TRBD1. CDR1 and CDR2 from the germline V gene are GTSNPN and SVGIG (reference sequence). Trimming cost V 0 bases and J 7 bases; bases outside gene matches: 7. The CDR3 runs 15 residues. This CDR3 is CAWSVPGTGRQPQHF. CDR3 nucleotides: TGTGCCTGGAGTGTACCGGGGACAGGGCGGCAGCCCCAGCATTTT.

This rearrangement joins TRBV24-1 to TRBJ2-7; maybe TRBD2 (6 bases). V was cut by 12 bases and J by 2 bases, with 31 bases left in between. The germline V gene encodes CDR1 KGHDR and CDR2 SFDVKD. The length of the CDR3 is 18 residues. This chain's CDR3 is CAAFSGQGSASVAYEQYF. The CDR3 coding sequence is TGTGCCGCATTCTCCGGCCAGGGTAGCGCTAGCGTCGCCTACGAGCAGTACTTC.

V usage is TRBV6-1 and J usage is TRBJ1-2; 9 nucleotides line up with TRBD1. The CDR3 contains 17 residues. Looked up from germline, CDR1 is MNHNS and CDR2 is SASEGT. The ends lost 3 bases at V and 4 bases at J; junction bases unmatched: 12. The CDR3 protein is CASSEPGTGSYLYGYTF. CDR3 coding DNA: TGTGCCAGCAGTGAGCCCGGGACAGGGTCCTATCTCTATGGCTACACCTTC.

This chain connects TRBV4-1 to TRBJ2-7; 8 nucleotides agree with TRBD1. This CDR3 comprises 17 residues. The V segment lost 1 base and the J segment 5 bases; nucleotides outside the gene matches: 13. CDR1 and CDR2 (germline): MGHRA, YSYEKL. CDR3 coding DNA: TGCGCCAGCAGCCAAGGCGGGCAACGGGACAGGATCAACGAGCAGTACTTC. It codes for CASSQGGQRDRINEQYF.

In its sample, this clone was seen a few times. The chain employs TRBV29-1 and TRBJ2-1; unclear D gene. This CDR3 is built from 12 residues. Germline values: CDR1 SQVTM, CDR2 ANQGSEA. Trimming removed 5 bases from V and 2 bases from J, with 7 bases in between. CDR3 residues: CSVSLPYNEQFF. The CDR3 nucleotides read TGCAGCGTTTCCTTGCCCTACAATGAGCAGTTCTTC.

The chain recombines TRBV6-6 with TRBJ1-1, with D unresolved. The ends were cut back, 2 bases at V and 1 base at J, with 5 bases in the middle. CDR3 size: 13 residues. Germline V CDR1 and CDR2: MNHNY, SVGAGI (reference sequence). CDR3 region: CASSYTWNTEAFF. The CDR3 coding sequence is TGTGCCAGCAGTTACACATGGAACACTGAAGCTTTCTTT.

V is TRBV3-1 (or the pseudogene TRBV3-2) and J is TRBJ1-4; D uncertain. The germline V gene has CDR1 LGHDT and CDR2 YNNKEL (reference sequence). The germline V and J ends were trimmed by 0 bases and 4 bases, with 9 bases remaining between them. The CDR3 totals 15 residues. The CDR3 here is CASSQDPGLNEKLFF. The CDR3 nucleotides are TGTGCCAGCAGCCAAGATCCCGGCCTTAATGAAAAACTGTTTTTT.

The J gene is TRBJ1-4, the V gene TRBV5-4; D is perhaps TRBD1 (6 bases). Trimming removed 3 bases at V and 3 bases at J, with 12 bases between. The CDR3 consists of 15 residues. Germline V lookup: CDR1 SGHNT, CDR2 YYREEE (reference sequence). The CDR3 nucleotides read TGTGCCAGCAGCTCAGGGCCAGGGGCTAATGAAAAACTGTTTTTT. Encoded protein: CASSSGPGANEKLFF.

This chain connects TRBV28 to TRBJ1-1; D remains ambiguous. Deletions cut 10 bases from V and 11 bases from J, with 8 bases between. Germline loops: CDR1 MDHEN, CDR2 SYDVKM. The CDR3 covers 8 residues. The DNA of the CDR3 is TGTGCCACCTCCGGGGCTTTCTTT. Its protein product is CATSGAFF.

This chain uses TRBV6-5 with TRBJ2-1, with a tentative D call TRBD2 (6 bases). Germline CDR1 reads MNHEY; CDR2 reads SVGAGI. V shed 0 bases and J shed 9 bases, with 15 bases lying between them. The CDR3 runs 15 residues. CDR3 bases: TGTGCCAGCAGTTACTCCCCGACTAGTGCTCTTGAGCAGTTCTTC. This translates into CASSYSPTSALEQFF.